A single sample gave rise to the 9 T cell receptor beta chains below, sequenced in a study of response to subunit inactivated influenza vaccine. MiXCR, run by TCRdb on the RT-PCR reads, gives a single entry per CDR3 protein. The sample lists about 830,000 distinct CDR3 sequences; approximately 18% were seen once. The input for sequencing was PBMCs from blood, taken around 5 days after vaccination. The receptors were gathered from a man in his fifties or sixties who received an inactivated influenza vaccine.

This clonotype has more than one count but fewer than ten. This CDR3 is CASSPPNTEAFF. In DNA form, the CDR3 reads TGTGCCAGCAGCCCACCAAACACTGAAGCTTTCTTT. The chain links TRBV27 to TRBJ1-1; no clear D gene. CDR3 length equals 12 residues. Per germline, CDR1 MNHEY and CDR2 SMNVEV (reference sequence). The V and J ends lost 6 bases and 2 bases respectively, with 7 bases between them.

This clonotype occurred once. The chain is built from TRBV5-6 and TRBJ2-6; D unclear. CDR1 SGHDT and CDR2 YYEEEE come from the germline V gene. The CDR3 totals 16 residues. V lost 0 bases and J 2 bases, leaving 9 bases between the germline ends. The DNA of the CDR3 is TGTGCCAGCAGCTTGGGGGTTTTGACTGGGGCCAACGTCCTGACTTTC. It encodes CASSLGVLTGANVLTF.

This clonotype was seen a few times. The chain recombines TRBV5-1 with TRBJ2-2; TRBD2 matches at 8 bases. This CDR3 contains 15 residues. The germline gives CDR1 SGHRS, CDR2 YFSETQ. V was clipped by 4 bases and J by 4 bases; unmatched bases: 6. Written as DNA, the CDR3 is TGCGCCAGCAGCGACACTAGCGGTGGCACCGGGGAGCTGTTTTTT. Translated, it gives CASSDTSGGTGELFF.

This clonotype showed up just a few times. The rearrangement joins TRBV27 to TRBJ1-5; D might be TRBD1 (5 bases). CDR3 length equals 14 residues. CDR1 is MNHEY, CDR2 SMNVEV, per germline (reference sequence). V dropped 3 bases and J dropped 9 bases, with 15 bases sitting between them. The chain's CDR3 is CASSFRHGTLPQHF. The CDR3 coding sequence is TGTGCCAGCAGTTTCCGTCACGGGACTTTGCCCCAGCATTTT.

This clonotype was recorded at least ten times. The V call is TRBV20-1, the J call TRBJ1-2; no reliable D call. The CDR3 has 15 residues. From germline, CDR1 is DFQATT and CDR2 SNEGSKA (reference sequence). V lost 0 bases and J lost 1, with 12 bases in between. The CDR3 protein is CSARDSTAFNYGYTF. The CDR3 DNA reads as TGCAGTGCTAGAGATAGTACAGCTTTTAACTATGGCTACACCTTC.

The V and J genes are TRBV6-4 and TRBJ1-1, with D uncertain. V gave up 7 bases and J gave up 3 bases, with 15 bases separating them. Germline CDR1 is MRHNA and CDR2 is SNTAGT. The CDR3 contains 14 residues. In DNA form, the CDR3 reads TGTGCCAGCAAAGTCGGACTTAAGGACACTGAAGCTTTCTTT. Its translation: CASKVGLKDTEAFF.

CDR3 amino acids: CSARGHGGPGYWEQFF. CDR3 in DNA: TGCAGTGCTAGGGGCCACGGCGGTCCCGGCTATTGGGAGCAGTTCTTC. The chain uses TRBV20-1 and TRBJ2-1; D not resolved. Trimming removed 3 bases from V and 10 bases from J, with 25 bases in between. In germline, CDR1 is DFQATT, CDR2 SNEGSKA (reference sequence). This CDR3 is 16 amino acids long.

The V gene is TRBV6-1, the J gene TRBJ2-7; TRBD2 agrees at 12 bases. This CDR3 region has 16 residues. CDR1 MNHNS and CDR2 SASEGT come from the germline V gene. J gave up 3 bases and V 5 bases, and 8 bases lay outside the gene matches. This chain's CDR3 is CASSRLAGASIYEQYF. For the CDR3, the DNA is TGTGCCAGCAGTCGACTAGCGGGAGCCTCCATCTACGAGCAGTACTTC.

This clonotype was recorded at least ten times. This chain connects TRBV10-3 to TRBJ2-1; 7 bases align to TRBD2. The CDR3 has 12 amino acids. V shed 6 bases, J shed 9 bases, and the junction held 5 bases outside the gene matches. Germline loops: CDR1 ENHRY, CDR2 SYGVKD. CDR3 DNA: TGTGCCATCAGGGGGCGGGAGTTTGAGCAGTTCTTC. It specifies CAIRGREFEQFF.